One sample yielded the 11 T cell receptor beta chains listed below, sequenced in a study of molecular identifiers for immune sequencing clone quantification. TCRdb re-called the PCR reads through MiXCR, storing one row per CDR3 protein. The data hold 490,000 or so distinct CDR3 sequences, with roughly a fifth observed a single time. Sequenced sample: naive CD8+ T cells from blood, with Jurkat cell RNA spiked in. The subset denotes: FACS-sorted CD8+CD4-CCR7+CD45RA+ naive T cells. All receptors derive from a human donor in good health. Some libraries in this study had Jurkat cell RNA spiked in.

This clonotype was seen more than once but under ten times. The chain combines TRBV20-1 with TRBJ1-1, with D possibly matching TRBD1 (6 bases). V dropped 5 bases and J dropped 1 base, with 20 bases sitting between them. The CDR3 contains 16 residues. CDR1 is DFQATT, CDR2 SNEGSKA, per germline (reference sequence). The CDR3: CSALAVGAGKNTEAFF. CDR3 nucleotides: TGCAGTGCTTTAGCTGTGGGGGCGGGAAAGAACACTGAAGCTTTCTTT.

This clonotype was seen many times. The gene calls are TRBV7-8 and TRBJ2-7, with D perhaps TRBD1 or TRBD2 (5 bases each). CDR1 and CDR2 from the germline V gene are SGHVS and FQNEAQ. CDR3 length: 15 amino acids. The V gene lost 5 bases and the J gene lost 5 bases, with 19 bases spanning the gap. The CDR3 region has the DNA TGTGCCAGCAGCGAAAGGGGACGGTGGCCCCACGAGCAGTACTTC. Protein: CASSERGRWPHEQYF.

This clonotype was seen a few times. The chain uses TRBV6-5 and TRBJ2-2; TRBD2 aligns across 14 bases. The germline gives CDR1 MNHEY, CDR2 SVGAGI. The CDR3 consists of 17 residues. Trimming removed 0 bases from V and 4 bases from J; junction bases left unmatched: 1. The CDR3: CASSYSTSGGATGELFF. The DNA of the CDR3 is TGTGCCAGCAGTTACTCGACTAGCGGGGGGGCCACCGGGGAGCTGTTTTTT.

On this clonotype: Given a much more abundant clone one base away, this may be a read error. V usage is TRBV13 and J usage is TRBJ2-6; D may be TRBD1 (5 bases). The CDR3 totals 17 residues. CDR1 is PRHDT and CDR2 is FYEKMQ in the germline V gene (reference sequence). V shed 5 bases and J shed 2 bases, with 16 bases lying between them. CDR3 in amino acids: CASSLTGAGTGANVLTF. In nucleotides, the CDR3 is TGTGCCAGCAGCCTCACTGGGGCAGGGACTGGGGCCAACGTCCTGACTTTC.

This clonotype was detected ten times or more. The chain recombines TRBV6-6 with TRBJ2-3; 8 positions agree with TRBD2. Germline V lookup: CDR1 MNHNY, CDR2 SVGAGI (reference sequence). The CDR3 spans 17 residues. The V gene end was trimmed by 2 bases and the J gene end by 2 bases; junction bases not matched to a gene: 9. DNA of the CDR3: TGTGCCAGCAGTTACCTGAAACTAGCGGCCCCCACAGATACGCAGTATTTT. Its protein product is CASSYLKLAAPTDTQYF.

The V gene is TRBV7-2, the J gene TRBJ2-2; possible D gene TRBD2, 5 bases. This CDR3 spans 15 amino acids. Trimming stripped 5 bases from V and 2 bases from J, with 12 bases between. Germline values: CDR1 SGHTA, CDR2 FQGNSA. CDR3 nucleotides: TGTGCCAGCAGCCGAGAGCGGTTAAACACCGGGGAGCTGTTTTTT. Translation gives CASSRERLNTGELFF.

The chain recombines TRBV27 with TRBJ2-2, with TRBD2 identical over 13 bases. This CDR3 is 17 amino acids long. Germline V gene data show CDR1 as MNHEY and CDR2 as SMNVEV (reference sequence). The V gene end was trimmed by 1 base and the J gene end by 6 bases; junction bases not matched to a gene: 5. The CDR3 is CASSLLTSGGGPGELFF. CDR3 DNA sequence: TGTGCCAGCAGTTTATTAACTAGCGGGGGGGGGCCCGGGGAGCTGTTTTTT.

This clonotype was seen more than once but under ten times. The rearrangement links TRBV19 to TRBJ2-1, with D perhaps given as TRBD1 or TRBD2 (5 bases each). V was pared by 1 base and J by 0 bases, with 7 bases between. This CDR3 is 15 amino acids long. Germline V gives CDR1 LNHDA, CDR2 SQIVND (reference sequence). The CDR3 DNA reads as TGTGCCAGTAGTATAGTGGGGGTCTCCTACAATGAGCAGTTCTTC. This gives the protein CASSIVGVSYNEQFF.

The chain combines TRBV7-2 with TRBJ2-2, with TRBD2 matching over 9 bases. CDR1 SGHTA and CDR2 FQGNSA come from the germline V gene. Unmatched junction bases numbered 14, after V lost 10 bases and J lost 2 bases. The length of the CDR3 is 17 residues. CDR3 nucleotide sequence: TGTGCCACCTTCGGGGCTAGCGGGATTATAAACACCGGGGAGCTGTTTTTT. The encoded protein is CATFGASGIINTGELFF.

The chain carries TRBV28 and TRBJ2-7; D tentatively fits TRBD1 or TRBD2 (6 bases each). Germline V gene lookup returns CDR1 MDHEN and CDR2 SYDVKM. The CDR3 length is 16 residues. The V end lost 7 bases, the J end lost 3 bases, and 22 bases lay between the germline ends. The CDR3 DNA is TGTGCCAGCACCACGGGGGTTAGGGGGGACGACTACGAGCAGTACTTC. Translated, it gives CASTTGVRGDDYEQYF.

The chain carries TRBV28 and TRBJ2-3; perhaps TRBD1 as D (5 bases). Trimming shortened V by 8 bases and J by 0 bases, and 15 bases separated the two germline ends. This CDR3 is built from 15 residues. Germline CDR1 reads MDHEN; CDR2 reads SYDVKM. The CDR3 is CASGPRQGSTDTQYF. The DNA for the CDR3 is TGTGCCAGCGGTCCTCGTCAGGGTAGCACAGATACGCAGTATTTT. Based on the CDR3 plus reference TRBV28 and TRBJ2-3, the full variable domain is DVKVTQSSRYLVKRTGEKVFLECVQDMDHENMFWYRQDPGLGLRLIYFSYDVKMKEKGDIPEGYSVSREKKERFSLILESASTNQTSMYLCASGPRQGSTDTQYFGPGTRLTVL.